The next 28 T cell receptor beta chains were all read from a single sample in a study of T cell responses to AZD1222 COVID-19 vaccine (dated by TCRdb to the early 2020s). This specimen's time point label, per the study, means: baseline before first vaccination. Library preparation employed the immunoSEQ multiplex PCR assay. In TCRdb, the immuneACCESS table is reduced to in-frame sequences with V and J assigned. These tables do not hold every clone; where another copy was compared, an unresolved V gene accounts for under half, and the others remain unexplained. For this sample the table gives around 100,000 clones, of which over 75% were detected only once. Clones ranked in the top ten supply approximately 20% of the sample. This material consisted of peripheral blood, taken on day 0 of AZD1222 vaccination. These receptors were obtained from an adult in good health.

The CDR3 DNA follows: TGTGCCAGCAGCGTATTCCCACAACAGTACAATGAGCAGTTCTTC. Encoded protein: CASSVFPQQYNEQFF. The chain is built from TRBV9 and TRBJ2-1; D gene unclear. V was trimmed by 1 base and J by 4 bases, leaving 12 bases between them. The CDR3 loop spans 15 amino acids. CDR1 SGDLS and CDR2 YYNGEE come from the germline V gene. Supplemented by reference TRBV9 and TRBJ2-1, the full variable domain reads DSGVTQTPKHLITATGQRVTLRCSPRSGDLSVYWYQQSLDQGLQFLIQYYNGEERAKGNILERFSAQQFPDLHSELNLSSLELGDSALYFCASSVFPQQYNEQFFGPGTRLTVL.

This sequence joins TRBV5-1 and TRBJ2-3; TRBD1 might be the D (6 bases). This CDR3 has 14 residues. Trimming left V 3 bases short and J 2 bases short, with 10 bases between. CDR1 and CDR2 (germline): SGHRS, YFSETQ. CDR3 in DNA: TGCGCCAGCAGCTCATGGACAGACACAGATACGCAGTATTTT. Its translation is CASSSWTDTDTQYF.

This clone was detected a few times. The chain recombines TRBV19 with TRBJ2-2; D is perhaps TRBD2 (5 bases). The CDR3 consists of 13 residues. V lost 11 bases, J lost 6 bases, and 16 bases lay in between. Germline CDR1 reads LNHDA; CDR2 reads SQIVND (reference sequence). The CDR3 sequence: CAGRKQDSGELFF. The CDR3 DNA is TGTGCCGGAAGGAAGCAGGACTCCGGGGAGCTGTTTTTT.

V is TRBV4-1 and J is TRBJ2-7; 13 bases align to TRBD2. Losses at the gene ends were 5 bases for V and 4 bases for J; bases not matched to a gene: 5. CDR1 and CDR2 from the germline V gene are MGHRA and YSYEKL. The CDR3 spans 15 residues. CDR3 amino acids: CASSFGLAGDYEQYF. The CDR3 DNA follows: TGCGCCAGCAGCTTCGGACTAGCGGGGGATTACGAGCAGTACTTC.

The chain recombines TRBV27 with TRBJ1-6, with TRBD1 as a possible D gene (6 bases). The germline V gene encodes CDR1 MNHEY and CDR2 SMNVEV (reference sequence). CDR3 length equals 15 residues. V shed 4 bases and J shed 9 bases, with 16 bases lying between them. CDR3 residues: CASSSTGTGSSPLHF. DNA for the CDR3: TGTGCCAGCAGTTCCACAGGGACGGGTAGTTCACCCCTCCACTTT.

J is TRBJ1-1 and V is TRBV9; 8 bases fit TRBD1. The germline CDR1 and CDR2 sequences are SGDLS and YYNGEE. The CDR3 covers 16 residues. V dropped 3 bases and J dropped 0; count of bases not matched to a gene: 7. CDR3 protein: CASSAQGAFMNTEAFF. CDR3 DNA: TGTGCCAGCAGCGCTCAGGGGGCGTTCATGAACACTGAAGCTTTCTTT.

CDR3 region: CASSLPSARDTQYF. In DNA form, the CDR3 reads TGTGCCAGCAGCCTCCCCAGCGCTAGAGATACGCAGTATTTT. V usage is TRBV21-1 and J usage is TRBJ2-3; TRBD2 is taken as the D call from the table, unchecked against the DNA. TRBV21-1 constitutes a pseudogene. This CDR3 is 14 amino acids long.

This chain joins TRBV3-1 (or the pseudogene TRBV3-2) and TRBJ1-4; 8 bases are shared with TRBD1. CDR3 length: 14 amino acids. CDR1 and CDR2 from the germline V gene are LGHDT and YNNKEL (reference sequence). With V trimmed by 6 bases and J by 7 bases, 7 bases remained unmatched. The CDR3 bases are TGTGCCAGCAGTCGTCAGGGGGCGGGTGAAAAACTGTTTTTT. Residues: CASSRQGAGEKLFF.

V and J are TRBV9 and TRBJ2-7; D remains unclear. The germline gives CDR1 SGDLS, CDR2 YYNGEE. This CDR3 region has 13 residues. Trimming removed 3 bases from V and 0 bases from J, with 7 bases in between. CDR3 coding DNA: TGTGCCAGCAGCGAGTCGGACTCCTACGAGCAGTACTTC. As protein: CASSESDSYEQYF.

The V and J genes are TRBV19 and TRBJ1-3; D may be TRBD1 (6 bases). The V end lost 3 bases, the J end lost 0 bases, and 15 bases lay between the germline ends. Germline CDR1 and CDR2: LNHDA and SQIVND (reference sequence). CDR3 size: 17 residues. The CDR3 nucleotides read TGTGCCAGTAGTATCTTCCAGACAGGCAGCTCTGGAAACACCATATATTTT. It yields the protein CASSIFQTGSSGNTIYF.

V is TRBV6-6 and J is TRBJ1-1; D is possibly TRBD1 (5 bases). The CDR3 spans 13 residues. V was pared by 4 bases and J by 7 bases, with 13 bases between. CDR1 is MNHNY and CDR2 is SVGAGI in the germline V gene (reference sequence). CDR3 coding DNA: TGTGCCAGCAGTTCGTCTACAGGTCTTGAAGCTTTCTTT. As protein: CASSSSTGLEAFF.

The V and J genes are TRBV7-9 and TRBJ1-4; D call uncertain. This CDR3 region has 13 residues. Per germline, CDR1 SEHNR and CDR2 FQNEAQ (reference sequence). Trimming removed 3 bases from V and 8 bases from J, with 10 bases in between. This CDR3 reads CASSFGGGEKLFF. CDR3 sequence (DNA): TGTGCCAGCAGCTTTGGTGGTGGGGAAAAACTGTTTTTT.

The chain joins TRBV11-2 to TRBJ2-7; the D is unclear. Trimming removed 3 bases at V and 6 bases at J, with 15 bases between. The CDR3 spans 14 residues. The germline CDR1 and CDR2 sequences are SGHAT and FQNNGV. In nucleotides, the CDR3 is TGTGCCAGCAGCTTTCGGGTCTCCGGATCCGAGCAGTACTTC. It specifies CASSFRVSGSEQYF.

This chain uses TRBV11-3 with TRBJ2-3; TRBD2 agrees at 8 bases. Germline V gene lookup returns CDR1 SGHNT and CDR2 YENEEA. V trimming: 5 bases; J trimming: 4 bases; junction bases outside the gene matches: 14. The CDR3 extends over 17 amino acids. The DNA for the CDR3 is TGTGCCAGCAGCCCTCGGAGTAGCGGGATAGGGGCAGATACGCAGTATTTT. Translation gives CASSPRSSGIGADTQYF.

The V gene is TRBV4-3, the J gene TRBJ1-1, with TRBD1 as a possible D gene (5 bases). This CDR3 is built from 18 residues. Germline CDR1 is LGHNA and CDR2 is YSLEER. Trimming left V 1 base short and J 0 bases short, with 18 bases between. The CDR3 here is CASSQVFIGGEVNTEAFF. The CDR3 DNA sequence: TGCGCCAGCAGCCAAGTGTTCATCGGGGGGGAAGTGAACACTGAAGCTTTCTTT.

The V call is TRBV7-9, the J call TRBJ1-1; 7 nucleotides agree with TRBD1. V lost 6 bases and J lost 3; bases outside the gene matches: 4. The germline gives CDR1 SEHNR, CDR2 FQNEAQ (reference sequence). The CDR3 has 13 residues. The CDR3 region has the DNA TGTGCCAGCAGGGGACAGCCCCACACTGAAGCTTTCTTT. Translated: CASRGQPHTEAFF. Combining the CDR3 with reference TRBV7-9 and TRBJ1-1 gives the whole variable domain DTGVSQNPRHKITKRGQNVTFRCDPISEHNRLYWYRQTLGQGPEFLTYFQNEAQLEKSRLLSDRFSAERPKGSFSTLEIQRTEQGDSAMYLCASRGQPHTEAFFGQGTRLTVV.

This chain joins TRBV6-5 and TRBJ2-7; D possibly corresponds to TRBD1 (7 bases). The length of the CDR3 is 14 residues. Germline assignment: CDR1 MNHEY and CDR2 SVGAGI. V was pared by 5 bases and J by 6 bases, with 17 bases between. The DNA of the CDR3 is TGTGCCAGCAGTAGGGAGACAGGGAGGCCCGAGCAGTACTTC. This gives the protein CASSRETGRPEQYF.

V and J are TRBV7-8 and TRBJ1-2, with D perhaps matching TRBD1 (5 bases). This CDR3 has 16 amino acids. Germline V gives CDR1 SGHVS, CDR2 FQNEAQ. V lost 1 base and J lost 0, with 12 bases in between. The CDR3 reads CASSLGPGPTNYGYTF. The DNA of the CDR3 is TGTGCCAGCAGCTTAGGCCCGGGGCCTACTAACTATGGCTACACCTTC.

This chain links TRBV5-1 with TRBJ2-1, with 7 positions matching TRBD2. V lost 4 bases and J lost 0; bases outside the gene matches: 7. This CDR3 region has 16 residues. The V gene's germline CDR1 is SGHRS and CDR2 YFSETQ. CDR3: CASSQWGGSSYNEQFF. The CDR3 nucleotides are TGCGCCAGCAGCCAGTGGGGGGGAAGCTCCTACAATGAGCAGTTCTTC.

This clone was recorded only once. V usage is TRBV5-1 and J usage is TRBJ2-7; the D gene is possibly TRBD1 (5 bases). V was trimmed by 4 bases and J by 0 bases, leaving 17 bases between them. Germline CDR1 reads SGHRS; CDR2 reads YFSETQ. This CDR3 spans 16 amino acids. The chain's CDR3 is CASSQDPRGSSYEQYF. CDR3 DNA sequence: TGCGCCAGCAGCCAGGACCCAAGGGGCTCCTCCTACGAGCAGTACTTC.

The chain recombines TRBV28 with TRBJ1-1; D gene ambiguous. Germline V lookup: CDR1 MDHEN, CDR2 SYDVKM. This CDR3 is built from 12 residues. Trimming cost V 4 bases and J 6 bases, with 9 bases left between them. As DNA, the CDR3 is TGTGCCAGCAGTTCGACCCCGGCTGAAGCTTTCTTT. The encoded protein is CASSSTPAEAFF.

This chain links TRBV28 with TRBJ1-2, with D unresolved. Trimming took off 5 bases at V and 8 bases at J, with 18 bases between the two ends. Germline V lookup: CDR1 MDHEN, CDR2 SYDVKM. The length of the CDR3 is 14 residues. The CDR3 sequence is CASSAETWGKGYTF. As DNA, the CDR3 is TGTGCCAGCAGTGCGGAAACCTGGGGAAAAGGCTACACCTTC.

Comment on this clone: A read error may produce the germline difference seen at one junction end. Here the CDR3 DNA reads TGTGCCAGCAGCTTGACAGCCGCGAATACCGGGGAGCTGTTTTTT. It translates to CASSLTAANTGELFF. J is TRBJ2-2 and V is TRBV5-6; D gene uncertain. The germline V gene encodes CDR1 SGHDT and CDR2 YYEEEE. CDR3 length: 15 amino acids.

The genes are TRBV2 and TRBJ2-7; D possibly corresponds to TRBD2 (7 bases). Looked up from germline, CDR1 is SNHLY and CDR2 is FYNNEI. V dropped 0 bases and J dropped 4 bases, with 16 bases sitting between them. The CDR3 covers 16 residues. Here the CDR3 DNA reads TGTGCCAGCAGTGAAGCGCGGGGGCTAGGGATTTACGAGCAGTACTTC. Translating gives CASSEARGLGIYEQYF.

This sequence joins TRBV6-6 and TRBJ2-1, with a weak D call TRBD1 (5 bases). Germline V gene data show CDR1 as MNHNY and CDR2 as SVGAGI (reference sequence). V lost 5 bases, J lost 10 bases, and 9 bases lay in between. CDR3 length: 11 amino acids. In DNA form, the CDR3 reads TGTGCCAGCAGTCAGGGTTTAGAGCAGTTCTTC. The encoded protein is CASSQGLEQFF.

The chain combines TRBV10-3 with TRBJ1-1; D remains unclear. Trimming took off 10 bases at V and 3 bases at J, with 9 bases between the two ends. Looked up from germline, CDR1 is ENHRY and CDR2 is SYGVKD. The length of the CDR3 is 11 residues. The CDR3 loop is CATGLDTEAFF. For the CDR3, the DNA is TGTGCCACCGGGCTGGACACTGAAGCTTTCTTT.

DNA of the CDR3: TGTGCCAGCAGCAAAGCCCGGCTAACGTACAATGAGCAGTTCTTC. Its protein is CASSKARLTYNEQFF. V and J are TRBV21-1 and TRBJ2-1. TRBV21-1 has pseudogene status. The CDR3 is 15 amino acids.

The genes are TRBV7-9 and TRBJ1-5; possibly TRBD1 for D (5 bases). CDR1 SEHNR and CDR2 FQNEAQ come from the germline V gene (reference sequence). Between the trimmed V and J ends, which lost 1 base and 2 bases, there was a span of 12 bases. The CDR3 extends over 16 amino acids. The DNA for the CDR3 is TGTGCCAGCAGCTTAGGAAAGGGAGGGGGCAATCAGCCCCAGCATTTT. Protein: CASSLGKGGGNQPQHF.